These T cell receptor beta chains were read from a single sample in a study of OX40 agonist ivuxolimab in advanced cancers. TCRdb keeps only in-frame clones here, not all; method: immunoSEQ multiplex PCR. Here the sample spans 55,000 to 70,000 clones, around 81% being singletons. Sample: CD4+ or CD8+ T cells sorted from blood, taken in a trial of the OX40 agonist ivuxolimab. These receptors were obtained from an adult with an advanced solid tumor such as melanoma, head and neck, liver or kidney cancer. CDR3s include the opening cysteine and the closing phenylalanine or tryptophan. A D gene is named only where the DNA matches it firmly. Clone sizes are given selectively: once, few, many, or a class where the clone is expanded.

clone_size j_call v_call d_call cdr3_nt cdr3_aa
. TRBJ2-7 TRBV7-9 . TGTGCCAGCAGCCTTCTGCTAGGGGCTAACGCCTACGAGCAGTACTTC CASSLLLGANAYEQYF
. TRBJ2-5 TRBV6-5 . TGTGCCAGCAATCCCCGTCGCTCCGGCACAGAGACCCAGTACTTC CASNPRRSGTETQYF
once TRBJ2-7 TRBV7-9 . TGTGCCAGCAGCTTAGTAGGTCAGGGATACGAGCAGTACTTC CASSLVGQGYEQYF
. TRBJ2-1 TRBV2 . TGTGCCAGCAGTGCCATGGGGGGCAATGAGCAGTTCTTC CASSAMGGNEQFF
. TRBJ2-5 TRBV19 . TGTGCCAGTAGGGCCGGGTTCCTTCCAGAAGAGACCCAGTACTTC CASRAGFLPEETQYF
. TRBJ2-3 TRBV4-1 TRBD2 TGCGCCAGCAGCCAAGATCCGGGGGGACTATGGGGGACAGATACGCAGTATTTT CASSQDPGGLWGTDTQYF
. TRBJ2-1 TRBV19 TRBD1 TGTGCCAGTAGTATAGGGACAGGGGTGGACAATGAGCAGTTCTTC CASSIGTGVDNEQFF
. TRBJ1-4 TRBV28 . TGTGCCACCTTGTCAAATTGGGCAGAAGCAGTTAATGAAAAACTGTTTTTT CATLSNWAEAVNEKLFF
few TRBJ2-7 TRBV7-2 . TGTGCCAGCAGCTACAGAAAAATGACCGACCTTGGATTCTACGAGCAGTACTTC CASSYRKMTDLGFYEQYF
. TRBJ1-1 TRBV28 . TGTGCCAGCAGCCCCGGGGAGACTGAAGCTTTCTTT CASSPGETEAFF
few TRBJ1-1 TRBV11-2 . TGTGCCAGCAGAAAGGGAGATGAAGCTTTCTTT CASRKGDEAFF
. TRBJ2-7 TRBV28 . TGTGCCAGCAGCCAGACAAGCTACGAGCAGTACTTC CASSQTSYEQYF
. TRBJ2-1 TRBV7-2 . TGTGCCAGCATCAAGCCGCCTTTAGGGGAGCAGTTCTTC CASIKPPLGEQFF
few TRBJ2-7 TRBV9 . TGTGCCAGCAGCTCCCGAGGAGGCTACGAGCAGTACTTC CASSSRGGYEQYF
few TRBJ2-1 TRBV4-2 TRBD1 TGTGCCAGCAGCCCTAAGGACAGGGGTATAGGCAATGAGCAGTTCTTC CASSPKDRGIGNEQFF
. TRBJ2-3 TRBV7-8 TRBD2 TGTGCCAGCAAGCACGGGAGGGCCGGAGATACGCAGTATTTT CASKHGRAGDTQYF
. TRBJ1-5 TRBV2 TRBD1 TGTGCCAGTAATATTGACAGGGTGACGGGATATAGCAATCAGCCCCAGCATTTT CASNIDRVTGYSNQPQHF
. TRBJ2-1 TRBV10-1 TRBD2 TGCGCCAGCAGCCGGGGGACTAACAATGAGCAGTTCTTC CASSRGTNNEQFF
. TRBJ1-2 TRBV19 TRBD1 TGTGCCAGTAGTATAGTGGCCAGGGGGCCCTATGGCTACACCTTC CASSIVARGPYGYTF
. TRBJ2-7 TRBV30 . TGTGCCTGGAGTTTTTTGGGGACACAACAGGACGAGCAGTACTTC CAWSFLGTQQDEQYF
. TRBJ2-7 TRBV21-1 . TGTGCCAGCAGCAAGAAACTAGCGGGAGAGAAAAGCCGTTTC CASSKKLAGEKSRF
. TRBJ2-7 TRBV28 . TGTGCCAGCAGTTCAGGGTGGTCCTACGAGCAGTACTTC CASSSGWSYEQYF
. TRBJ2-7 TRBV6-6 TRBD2 TGTGCCAGCACAGGTGGCCTCGGGGGGGGGCAGTACTTC CASTGGLGGGQYF
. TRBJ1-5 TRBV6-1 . TGTGCCAGCAGTGAATTCGCGGGCCGACAGTCCAATCAGCCCCAGCATTTT CASSEFAGRQSNQPQHF
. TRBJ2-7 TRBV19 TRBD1 TGTGCCAGTAGTATAGATCGGACAGGTTACGAGCAGTACTTC CASSIDRTGYEQYF
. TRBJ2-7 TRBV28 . TGTGCCAGCGGAAACCGGGACTCGAGCTCCTACGAGCAGTACTTC CASGNRDSSSYEQYF
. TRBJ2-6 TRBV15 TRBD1 TGTGCCACCATGATCGACAGGGCTGGGGCCAACGTCCTGACTTTC CATMIDRAGANVLTF
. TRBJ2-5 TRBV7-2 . TGTGCCAGCAGCTCACCGGGCCCTATCAAAGAGACCCAGTACTTC CASSSPGPIKETQYF
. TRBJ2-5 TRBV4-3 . TGCGCCAGCAGTCAAGAAGGGGGGGAGACCCAGTACTTC CASSQEGGETQYF
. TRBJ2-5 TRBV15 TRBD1 TGTGCCACCAATATGGGACAGGGCCGTGAGACCCAGTACTTC CATNMGQGRETQYF
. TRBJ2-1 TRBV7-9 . TGTGCCAGCAGCTTAACTGTGAGCTCCTACAATGAGCAGTTCTTC CASSLTVSSYNEQFF
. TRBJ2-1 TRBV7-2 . TGTGCCAGCAGCCGGGGGACCGCGGACTACAATGAGCAGTTCTTC CASSRGTADYNEQFF
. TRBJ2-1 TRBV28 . TGTGCCAGCAGTTTAGGGGGGTCAGCGGATGAGCAGTTCTTC CASSLGGSADEQFF
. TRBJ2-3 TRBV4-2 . TGTGCCAGCAGCCAAGCGTACCAACAGATTGATACGCAGTATTTT CASSQAYQQIDTQYF
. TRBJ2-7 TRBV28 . TGTGCCAGCAGTTCCCCCAACAGGGAGGGGGCGTACGAGCAGTACTTC CASSSPNREGAYEQYF
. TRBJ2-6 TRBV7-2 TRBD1 TGTGCCAGCAGCCTCCAGGGGGCGGGCGGGGCCAACGTCCTGACTTTC CASSLQGAGGANVLTF
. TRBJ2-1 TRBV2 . TGTGCCAGCAGTGATTTTCACTCCTACAATGAGCAGTTCTTC CASSDFHSYNEQFF
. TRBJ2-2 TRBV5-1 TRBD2 TGCGCCAGCACCCGGGGGGGTGTCGGCGGGGAGCTGTTTTTT CASTRGGVGGELFF
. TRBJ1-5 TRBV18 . TGTGCCAGCTCACCATGGGACCCACCCTCAGCCCAGCATTTT CASSPWDPPSAQHF
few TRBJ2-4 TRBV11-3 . TGTGCCAGCACCACGTCGAGTCTCAAAAACATTCAGTACTTC CASTTSSLKNIQYF
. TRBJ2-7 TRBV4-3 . TGCGCCAGCAGCCCAAACCAAGTGGGGGAAGGTGAGCAGTACTTC CASSPNQVGEGEQYF
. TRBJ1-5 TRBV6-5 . TGTGCCAGCAGTTACATGGTCAATCAGCCCCAGCATTTT CASSYMVNQPQHF
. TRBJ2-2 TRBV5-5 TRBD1 TGTGCCAGCAGAACGGGACAGGGTACCGGGGAGCTGTTTTTT CASRTGQGTGELFF
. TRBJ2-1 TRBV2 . TGTGCCAGCAGTGAGGAGATGCGGAGCTCCTACAATGAGCAGTTCTTC CASSEEMRSSYNEQFF
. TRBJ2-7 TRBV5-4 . TGTGCCAGCAGCCCCCGGGACCGAGGGGCCTACGAGCAGTACTTC CASSPRDRGAYEQYF
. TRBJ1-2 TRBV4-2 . TGTGCCAGCAGGGAGCCTGTAGGGGGGAACTATGGCTACACCTTC CASREPVGGNYGYTF
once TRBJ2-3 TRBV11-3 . TGTGCCAGCAGCTTAGTCAGTGGGACAGATACGCAGTATTTT CASSLVSGTDTQYF
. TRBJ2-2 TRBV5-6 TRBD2 TGTGCCAGCAGCCGACCCTCCATAGCGGGCCCCACCGGGGAGCTGTTTTTT CASSRPSIAGPTGELFF
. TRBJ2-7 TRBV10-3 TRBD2 TGTGCCATCAGAACCGGGACTAGCGGGATTTACGAGCAGTACTTC CAIRTGTSGIYEQYF